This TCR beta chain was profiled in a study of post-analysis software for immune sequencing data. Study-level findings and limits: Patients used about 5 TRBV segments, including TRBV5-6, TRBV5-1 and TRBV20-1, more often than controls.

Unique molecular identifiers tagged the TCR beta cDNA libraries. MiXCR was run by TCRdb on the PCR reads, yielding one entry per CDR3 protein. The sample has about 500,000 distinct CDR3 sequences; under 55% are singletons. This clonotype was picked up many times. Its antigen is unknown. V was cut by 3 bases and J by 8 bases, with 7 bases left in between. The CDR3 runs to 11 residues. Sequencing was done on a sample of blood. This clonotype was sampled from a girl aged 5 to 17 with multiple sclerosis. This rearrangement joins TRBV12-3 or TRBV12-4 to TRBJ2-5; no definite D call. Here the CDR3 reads CASSFSITQYF. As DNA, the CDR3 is TGTGCCAGCAGTTTCTCTATTACCCAGTACTTC.